This T cell receptor (beta chain) comes out of a study of cytomegalovirus exposure and HLA in healthy donors. The study's findings and limits: Another analysis was done later, and it associated more than 15,000 TCR beta sequences with HLA alleles at 0.05 false discovery rate. Follow-up analysis later connected one missense variant in DCLRE1C with trimming of TCR beta V- and J-genes.

PCR used 60 Vbeta primers and 13 Jbeta primers. Profiled with immunoSEQ multiplex PCR; TCRdb holds only in-frame clones, not every one. This sample carries 150,000 to 200,000 clones, roughly 10% of them seen once, and the ten largest clones take roughly 1.4%. There are 16 residues in the CDR3. The germline V gene has CDR1 SGHNT and CDR2 YENEEA. Deletions cut 5 bases from V and 1 base from J, with 12 bases between. Concerning this clone itself: The antigen remains unidentified.

At collection, donors were nominally healthy, but unrecorded immune exposures were probable. The chain has TRBV11-3 and TRBJ2-6; no clear D gene. The TCR was taken from a woman aged 25 to 39 in good health and CMV-seropositive. Input material: PBMCs. The CDR3 nucleotides read TGTGCCAGCAGCCCAAATTTCGGGTCTGGGGCCAACGTCCTGACTTTC. Translated, it gives CASSPNFGSGANVLTF.